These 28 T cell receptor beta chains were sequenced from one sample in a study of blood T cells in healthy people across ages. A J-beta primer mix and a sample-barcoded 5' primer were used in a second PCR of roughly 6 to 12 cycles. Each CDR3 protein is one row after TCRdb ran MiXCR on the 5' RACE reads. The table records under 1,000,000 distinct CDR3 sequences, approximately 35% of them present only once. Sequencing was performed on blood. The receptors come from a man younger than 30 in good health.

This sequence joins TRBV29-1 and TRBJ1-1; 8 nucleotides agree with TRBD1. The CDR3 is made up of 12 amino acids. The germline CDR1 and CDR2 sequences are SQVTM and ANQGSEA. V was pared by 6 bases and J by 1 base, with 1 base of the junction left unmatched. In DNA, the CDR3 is TGCAGCGTCGGGACAGGGAACACTGAAGCTTTCTTT. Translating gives CSVGTGNTEAFF.

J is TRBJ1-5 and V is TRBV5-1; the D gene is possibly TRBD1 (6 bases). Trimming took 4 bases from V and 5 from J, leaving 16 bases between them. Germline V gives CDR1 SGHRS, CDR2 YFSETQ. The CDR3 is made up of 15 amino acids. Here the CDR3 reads CASSPLPQGDQPQHF. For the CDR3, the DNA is TGCGCCAGCAGCCCTCTACCACAGGGCGATCAGCCCCAGCATTTT. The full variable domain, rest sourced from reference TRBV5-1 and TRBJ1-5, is KAGVTQTPRYLIKTRGQQVTLSCSPISGHRSVSWYQQTPGQGLQFLFEYFSETQRNKGNFPGRFSGRQFSNSRSEMNVSTLELGDSALYLCASSPLPQGDQPQHFGDGTRLSIL.

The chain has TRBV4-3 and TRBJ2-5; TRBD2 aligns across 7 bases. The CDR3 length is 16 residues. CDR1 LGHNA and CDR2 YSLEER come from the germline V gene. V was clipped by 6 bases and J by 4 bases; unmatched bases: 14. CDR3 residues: CASSPNWGGRGETQYF. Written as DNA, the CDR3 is TGCGCCAGCAGTCCCAATTGGGGGGGGAGGGGAGAGACCCAGTACTTC.

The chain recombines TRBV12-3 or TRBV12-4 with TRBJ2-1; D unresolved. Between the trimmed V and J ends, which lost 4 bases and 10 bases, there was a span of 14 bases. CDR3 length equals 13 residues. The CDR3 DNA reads TGTGCCAGCAGTTACGGGCCTTCGGCGGAGCAGTTCTTC. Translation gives CASSYGPSAEQFF.

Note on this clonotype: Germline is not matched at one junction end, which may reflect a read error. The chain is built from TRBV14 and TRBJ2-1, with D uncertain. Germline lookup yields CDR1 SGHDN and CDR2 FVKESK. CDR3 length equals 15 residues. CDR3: CVSSQEQFSYNEQFF. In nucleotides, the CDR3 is TGTGTCAGCAGCCAAGAACAATTCTCCTACAATGAGCAGTTCTTC.

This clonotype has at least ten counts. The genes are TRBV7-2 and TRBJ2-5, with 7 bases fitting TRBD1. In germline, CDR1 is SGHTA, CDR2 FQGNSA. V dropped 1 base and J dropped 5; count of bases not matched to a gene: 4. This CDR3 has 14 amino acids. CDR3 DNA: TGTGCCAGCAGCTTAGAACAGGGGTGGGAGACCCAGTACTTC. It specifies CASSLEQGWETQYF.

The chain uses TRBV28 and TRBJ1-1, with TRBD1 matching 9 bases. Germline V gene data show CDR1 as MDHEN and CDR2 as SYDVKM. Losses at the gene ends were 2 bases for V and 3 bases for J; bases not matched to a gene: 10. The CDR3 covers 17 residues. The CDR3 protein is CASSLTDRGTKDTEAFF. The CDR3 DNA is TGTGCCAGCAGTTTAACGGACAGGGGAACGAAGGACACTGAAGCTTTCTTT.

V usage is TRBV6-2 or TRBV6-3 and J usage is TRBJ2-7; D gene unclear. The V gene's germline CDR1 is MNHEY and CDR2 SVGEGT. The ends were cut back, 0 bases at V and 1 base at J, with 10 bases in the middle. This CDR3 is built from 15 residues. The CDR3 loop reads CASSYSSDGSYEQYF. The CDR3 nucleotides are TGTGCCAGCAGTTACTCCTCGGACGGTTCCTACGAGCAGTACTTC.

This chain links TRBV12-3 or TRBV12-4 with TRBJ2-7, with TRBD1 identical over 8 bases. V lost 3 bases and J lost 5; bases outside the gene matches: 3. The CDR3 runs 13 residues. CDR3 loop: CASSLDRVDEQYF. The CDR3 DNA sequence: TGTGCCAGCAGTTTGGACAGGGTTGACGAGCAGTACTTC.

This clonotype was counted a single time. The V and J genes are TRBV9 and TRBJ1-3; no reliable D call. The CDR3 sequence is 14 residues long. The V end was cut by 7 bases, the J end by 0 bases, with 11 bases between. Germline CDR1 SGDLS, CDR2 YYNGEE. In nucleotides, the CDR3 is TGTGCCAGCCAAGCGGGCCTCTCTGGAAACACCATATATTTT. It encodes CASQAGLSGNTIYF.

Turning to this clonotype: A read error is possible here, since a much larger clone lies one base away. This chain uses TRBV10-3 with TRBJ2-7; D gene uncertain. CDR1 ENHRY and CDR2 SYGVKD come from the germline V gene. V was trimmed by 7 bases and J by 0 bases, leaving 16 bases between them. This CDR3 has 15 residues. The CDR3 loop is CAITSTGRSSYEQYF. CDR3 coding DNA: TGTGCCATCACCTCGACCGGGCGGAGCTCCTACGAGCAGTACTTC.

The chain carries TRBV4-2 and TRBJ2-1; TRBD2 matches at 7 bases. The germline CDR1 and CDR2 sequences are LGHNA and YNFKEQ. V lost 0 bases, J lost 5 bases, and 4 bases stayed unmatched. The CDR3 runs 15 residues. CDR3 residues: CASSQDGGTNNEQFF. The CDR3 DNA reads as TGTGCCAGCAGCCAAGACGGGGGGACTAACAATGAGCAGTTCTTC.

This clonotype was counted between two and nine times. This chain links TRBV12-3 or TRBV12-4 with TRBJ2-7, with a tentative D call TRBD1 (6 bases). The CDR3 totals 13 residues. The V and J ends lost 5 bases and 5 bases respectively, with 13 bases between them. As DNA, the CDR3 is TGTGCCAGCAGTCCAGGGGTGAGAAACGAGCAGTACTTC. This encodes CASSPGVRNEQYF.

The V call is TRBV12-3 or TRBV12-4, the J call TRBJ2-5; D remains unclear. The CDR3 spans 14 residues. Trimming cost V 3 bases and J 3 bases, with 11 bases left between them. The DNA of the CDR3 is TGTGCCAGCAGTTTTGGTTTAGTGAAAGAGACCCAGTACTTC. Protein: CASSFGLVKETQYF.

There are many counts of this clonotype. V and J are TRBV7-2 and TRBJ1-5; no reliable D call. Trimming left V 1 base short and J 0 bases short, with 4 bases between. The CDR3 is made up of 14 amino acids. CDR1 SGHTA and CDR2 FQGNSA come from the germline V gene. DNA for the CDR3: TGTGCCAGCAGCTTAGTAGGTAGCAATCAGCCCCAGCATTTT. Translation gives CASSLVGSNQPQHF.

This CDR3 reads CSVGLQGFEQYF. In DNA form, the CDR3 reads TGCAGCGTTGGACTGCAGGGGTTCGAGCAGTACTTC. The V gene is TRBV29-1, the J gene TRBJ2-7; perhaps TRBD1 as D (6 bases). CDR1 is SQVTM and CDR2 is ANQGSEA in the germline V gene. Deletions cut 4 bases from V and 6 bases from J, with 13 bases between. This CDR3 is 12 amino acids long.

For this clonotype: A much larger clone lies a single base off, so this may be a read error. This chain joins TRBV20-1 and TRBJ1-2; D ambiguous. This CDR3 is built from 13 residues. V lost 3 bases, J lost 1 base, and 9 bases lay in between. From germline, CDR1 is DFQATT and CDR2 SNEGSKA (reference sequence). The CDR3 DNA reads TGCAGTGCTAGGGGCAGAGTTAACTATGGCTACACCTTC. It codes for CSARGRVNYGYTF.

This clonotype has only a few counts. DNA for the CDR3: TGTGCCAGCAGCCAAGTGGGTCATACGCAGTATTTT. It encodes CASSQVGHTQYF. The chain employs TRBV14 and TRBJ2-3; D gene uncertain. The CDR3 runs to 12 residues. Between the trimmed V and J ends, which lost 1 base and 7 bases, there was a span of 6 bases. Germline-derived CDR1 and CDR2 are SGHDN and FVKESK.

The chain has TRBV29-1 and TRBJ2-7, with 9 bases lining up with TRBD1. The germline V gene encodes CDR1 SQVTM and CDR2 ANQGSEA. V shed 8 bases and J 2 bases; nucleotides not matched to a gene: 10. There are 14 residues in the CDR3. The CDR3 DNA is TGCAGCACGATCACCGGGACAGGGCCCTACGAGCAGTACTTC. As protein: CSTITGTGPYEQYF.

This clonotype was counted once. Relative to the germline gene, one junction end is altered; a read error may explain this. The CDR3 loop is CTTSPGQGAYNEQFF. As DNA, the CDR3 is TGTACCACCAGTCCGGGACAGGGGGCTTATAATGAGCAGTTCTTC. This chain uses TRBV24-1 with TRBJ2-1; 12 nucleotides align to TRBD1. From germline, CDR1 is KGHDR and CDR2 SFDVKD. The CDR3 sequence is 15 residues long.

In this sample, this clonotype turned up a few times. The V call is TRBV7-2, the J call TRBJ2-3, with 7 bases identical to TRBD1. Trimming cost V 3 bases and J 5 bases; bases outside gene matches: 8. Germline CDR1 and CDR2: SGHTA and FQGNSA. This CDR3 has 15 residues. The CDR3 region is CASSFGQDHGDTQYF. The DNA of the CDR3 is TGTGCCAGCAGCTTCGGACAGGATCATGGAGATACGCAGTATTTT.

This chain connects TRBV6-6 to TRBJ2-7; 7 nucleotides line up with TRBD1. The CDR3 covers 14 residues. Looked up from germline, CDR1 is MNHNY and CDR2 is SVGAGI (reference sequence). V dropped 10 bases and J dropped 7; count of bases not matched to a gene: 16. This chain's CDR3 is CAIAKGAEYNEQYF. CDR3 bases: TGTGCCATAGCCAAGGGGGCTGAATACAATGAGCAGTACTTC.

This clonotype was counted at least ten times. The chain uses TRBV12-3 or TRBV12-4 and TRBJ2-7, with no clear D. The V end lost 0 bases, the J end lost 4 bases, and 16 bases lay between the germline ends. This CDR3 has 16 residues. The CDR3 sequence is CASSLARRVPQYEQYF. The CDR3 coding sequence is TGTGCCAGCAGTTTAGCCCGTCGGGTGCCGCAGTACGAGCAGTACTTC.

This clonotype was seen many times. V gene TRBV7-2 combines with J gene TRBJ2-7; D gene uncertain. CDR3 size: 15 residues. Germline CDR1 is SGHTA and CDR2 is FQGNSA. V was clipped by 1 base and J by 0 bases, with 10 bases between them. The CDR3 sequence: CASSLGAAHSYEQYF. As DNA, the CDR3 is TGTGCCAGCAGCTTAGGGGCAGCGCACTCCTACGAGCAGTACTTC.

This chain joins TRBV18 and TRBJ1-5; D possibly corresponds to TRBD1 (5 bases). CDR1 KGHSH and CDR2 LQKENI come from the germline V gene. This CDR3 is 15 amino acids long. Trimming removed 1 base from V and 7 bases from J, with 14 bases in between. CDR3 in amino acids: CASSPREGDGQPQHF. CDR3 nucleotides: TGTGCCAGCTCACCACGCGAAGGGGACGGGCAGCCCCAGCATTTT.

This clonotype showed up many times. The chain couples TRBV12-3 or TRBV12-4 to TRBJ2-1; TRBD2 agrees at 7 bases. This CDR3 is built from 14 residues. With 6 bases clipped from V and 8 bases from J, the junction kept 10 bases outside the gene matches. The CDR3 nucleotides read TGTGCCAGCAGCCCCCAGGCGGGGGTGGATGAGCAGTTCTTC. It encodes CASSPQAGVDEQFF.

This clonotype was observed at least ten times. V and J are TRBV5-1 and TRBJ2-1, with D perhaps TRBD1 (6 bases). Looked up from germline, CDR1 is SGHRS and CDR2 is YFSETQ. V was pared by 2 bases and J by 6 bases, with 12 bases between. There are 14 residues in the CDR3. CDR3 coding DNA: TGCGCCAGCAGCTTCCACCGGGACACCAATGAGCAGTTCTTC. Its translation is CASSFHRDTNEQFF.

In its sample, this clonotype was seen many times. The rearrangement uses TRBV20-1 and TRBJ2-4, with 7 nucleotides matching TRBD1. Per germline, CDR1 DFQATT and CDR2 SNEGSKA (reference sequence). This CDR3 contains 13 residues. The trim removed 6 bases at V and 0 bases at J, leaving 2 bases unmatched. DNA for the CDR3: TGCAGTGCCCGACAGGGAGCCAAAAACATTCAGTACTTC. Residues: CSARQGAKNIQYF.